A selection of T cell receptor beta chains follows, all from one sample in a study of HIV-infected children after antiretroviral therapy interruption. TCRdb ran MiXCR on the 3' RACE reads and lists one entry per CDR3 protein. The sample carries 30,000 to 40,000 distinct CDR3 sequences, approximately 7% recorded once. The sample was CD45RA+ CD4+ T cells from PBMCs, pooled from several time points, taken from a donor given antiretroviral therapy, either interrupted or continuous. All receptors derive from a pool of human donors with HIV. Both conserved end residues are part of each CDR3. Each record gives: D gene, J gene, V gene, CDR3 length, clone size, CDR3 DNA, CDR3 protein. The D gene is left open where the match is weak. Size tells how often a clone was seen (once, few, many) or the class of an expanded clone, and some rows leave it out.

D gene: .; J gene: TRBJ2-5; V gene: TRBV28; CDR3 length: 14; clone size: many; CDR3 DNA: TGTGCCAGCAGTCTGTTGGGGGGGCGAGACACCCAGTACTTT; CDR3 protein: CASSLLGGRDTQYF
D gene: TRBD1; J gene: TRBJ1-5; V gene: TRBV12-3/TRBV12-4; CDR3 length: 17; clone size: few; CDR3 DNA: TGTGCCAGCAGTTCCCACTTAGGACAGGGTGGCAATCAGCCCCAGCATTTT; CDR3 protein: CASSSHLGQGGNQPQHF
D gene: .; J gene: TRBJ1-5; V gene: TRBV28; CDR3 length: 12; clone size: many; CDR3 DNA: TGTGCCAGCAGTCCCAGCAATCAGCCCCAGCATTTT; CDR3 protein: CASSPSNQPQHF
D gene: TRBD2; J gene: TRBJ2-1; V gene: TRBV10-2; CDR3 length: 14; clone size: .; CDR3 DNA: TGCGCCAGCGGGACTAGCGGGAGTTGGAATGAGCAGTTCTTC; CDR3 protein: CASGTSGSWNEQFF
D gene: TRBD2; J gene: TRBJ2-5; V gene: TRBV19; CDR3 length: 18; clone size: many; CDR3 DNA: TGTGCCAGTAGTACCCAAGGGGGACTAGCGGGCTTACAAGAGACCCAGTACTTC; CDR3 protein: CASSTQGGLAGLQETQYF
D gene: .; J gene: TRBJ2-7; V gene: TRBV28; CDR3 length: 11; clone size: few; CDR3 DNA: TGTGCCAGCAGTCAGTTAGCGGAGCAGTACTTC; CDR3 protein: CASSQLAEQYF
D gene: TRBD1; J gene: TRBJ2-3; V gene: TRBV7-9; CDR3 length: 18; clone size: many; CDR3 DNA: TGTGCCAGCAGCCCTAGGGATGAACAGGGGGCCGGCACAGATACGCAGTATTTT; CDR3 protein: CASSPRDEQGAGTDTQYF
D gene: .; J gene: TRBJ1-2; V gene: TRBV3-1; CDR3 length: 15; clone size: many; CDR3 DNA: TGTGCCAGCAGCCAAGATCTTGCCACTCTACTTGGCTACACCTTC; CDR3 protein: CASSQDLATLLGYTF
D gene: .; J gene: TRBJ2-2; V gene: TRBV2; CDR3 length: 15; clone size: many; CDR3 DNA: TGTGCCAGCCGTACGGCGTCAGGGAACACCGGGGAGCTGTTTTTT; CDR3 protein: CASRTASGNTGELFF
D gene: TRBD1; J gene: TRBJ2-5; V gene: TRBV4-1; CDR3 length: 14; clone size: many; CDR3 DNA: TGCGCCAGCAGCCAGGGGGACAGGGTAGAGACCCAGTACTTC; CDR3 protein: CASSQGDRVETQYF
D gene: TRBD1; J gene: TRBJ1-6; V gene: TRBV6-6; CDR3 length: 15; clone size: many; CDR3 DNA: TGTGCCAGCAGTAGACAGGGAGTCGATAATTCACCCCTCCACTTT; CDR3 protein: CASSRQGVDNSPLHF
D gene: .; J gene: TRBJ2-1; V gene: TRBV29-1; CDR3 length: 13; clone size: .; CDR3 DNA: TGCAGCGTTGTGGGGATATATTACAATGAGCAGTTCTTC; CDR3 protein: CSVVGIYYNEQFF
D gene: .; J gene: TRBJ2-1; V gene: TRBV19; CDR3 length: 15; clone size: .; CDR3 DNA: TGTGCCAGTAGTATATCAGTGGGGACCGCGAATGAGCAGTTCTTC; CDR3 protein: CASSISVGTANEQFF
D gene: .; J gene: TRBJ2-2; V gene: TRBV5-1; CDR3 length: 14; clone size: .; CDR3 DNA: TGCGCCAGCAGCTTTAGATTCGACGCCGGGGAGCTGTTTTTT; CDR3 protein: CASSFRFDAGELFF
D gene: .; J gene: TRBJ2-3; V gene: TRBV10-3; CDR3 length: 16; clone size: many; CDR3 DNA: TGTGCCAGCGGTGATGGAGGGACAGCTAGTGCAGAAACGCTGTATTTT; CDR3 protein: CASGDGGTASAETLYF
D gene: .; J gene: TRBJ1-1; V gene: TRBV9; CDR3 length: 13; clone size: many; CDR3 DNA: TGTGCCAGCAGCGTAGTTTCGGGCACTGAAGCTTTCTTT; CDR3 protein: CASSVVSGTEAFF
D gene: TRBD1; J gene: TRBJ2-5; V gene: TRBV4-2; CDR3 length: 13; clone size: many; CDR3 DNA: TGTGCCAGCAGCGACAGGGGGCAAGACACCCAGTACTTT; CDR3 protein: CASSDRGQDTQYF
D gene: .; J gene: TRBJ2-5; V gene: TRBV9; CDR3 length: 15; clone size: few; CDR3 DNA: TGTGCCAGCAGCGTAGCTGGGACAAGACAAGAGACCCAGTACTTC; CDR3 protein: CASSVAGTRQETQYF
D gene: .; J gene: TRBJ2-1; V gene: TRBV3-1; CDR3 length: 13; clone size: many; CDR3 DNA: TGTGCCAGCAGTTTAAACGGGATGGCTGAGCAGTTCTTC; CDR3 protein: CASSLNGMAEQFF
D gene: .; J gene: TRBJ2-1; V gene: TRBV5-5; CDR3 length: 15; clone size: many; CDR3 DNA: TGTGCCAGCAGCTTTCGGAGGCAAACCTACAATGAGCAGTTCTTC; CDR3 protein: CASSFRRQTYNEQFF
D gene: .; J gene: TRBJ2-7; V gene: TRBV6-1; CDR3 length: 14; clone size: many; CDR3 DNA: TGTGCCAGCAGCCTGGACAGATACTCCTACGAGCAGTACTTC; CDR3 protein: CASSLDRYSYEQYF
D gene: .; J gene: TRBJ2-3; V gene: TRBV2; CDR3 length: 15; clone size: many; CDR3 DNA: TGTGCCAGCAGTGTCGAGGGAGTGGGCACAGATACGCAGTATTTT; CDR3 protein: CASSVEGVGTDTQYF
D gene: TRBD1; J gene: TRBJ2-1; V gene: TRBV25-1; CDR3 length: 15; clone size: many; CDR3 DNA: TGTGCCAGCAGTGTCCTCCGGGACAGTCACAATGAGCAGTTCTTC; CDR3 protein: CASSVLRDSHNEQFF
D gene: .; J gene: TRBJ1-1; V gene: TRBV28; CDR3 length: 13; clone size: many; CDR3 DNA: TGTGCCAGCAGTTTAAGGGCGAACACTGAAGCTTTCTTT; CDR3 protein: CASSLRANTEAFF
D gene: TRBD1; J gene: TRBJ2-2; V gene: TRBV7-3; CDR3 length: 16; clone size: medium-sized; CDR3 DNA: TGTGCCAGCAGCTTTAGGACAGGGATGAACACCGGGGAGCTGTTTTTT; CDR3 protein: CASSFRTGMNTGELFF
D gene: .; J gene: TRBJ2-5; V gene: TRBV10-3; CDR3 length: 11; clone size: many; CDR3 DNA: TGTGCCAGCGGCCACAGGGACACCCAGTACTTT; CDR3 protein: CASGHRDTQYF
D gene: .; J gene: TRBJ2-6; V gene: TRBV4-3; CDR3 length: 20; clone size: many; CDR3 DNA: TGCGCCAGCAGCCAATGGGGCCGGGACGGGGTGGGTTCTGGGGCCAACGTCCTGACTTTC; CDR3 protein: CASSQWGRDGVGSGANVLTF
D gene: TRBD2; J gene: TRBJ2-2; V gene: TRBV7-3; CDR3 length: 15; clone size: many; CDR3 DNA: TGTGCCAGCAGCCTACTAGCGAGCAACACCGGGGAGCTGTTTTTT; CDR3 protein: CASSLLASNTGELFF
D gene: .; J gene: TRBJ2-6; V gene: TRBV5-1; CDR3 length: 18; clone size: few; CDR3 DNA: TGCGCCAGCAGCTTGCTACAGGGTATAGGATCTGGGGCCAACGTCCTGACTTTC; CDR3 protein: CASSLLQGIGSGANVLTF
D gene: TRBD2; J gene: TRBJ2-1; V gene: TRBV29-1; CDR3 length: 14; clone size: many; CDR3 DNA: TGCAGCGTTGAAACAGGGACTAGCGGGGACGAGCAGTTCTTC; CDR3 protein: CSVETGTSGDEQFF
D gene: .; J gene: TRBJ2-1; V gene: TRBV14; CDR3 length: 12; clone size: few; CDR3 DNA: TGTGCCAGCAGCCACCGTTGGAATGAGCAGTTCTTC; CDR3 protein: CASSHRWNEQFF
D gene: .; J gene: TRBJ2-7; V gene: TRBV19; CDR3 length: 14; clone size: many; CDR3 DNA: TGTGCCAGTAGTCCGACGGGGGTCTCCTACGAGCAGTACTTC; CDR3 protein: CASSPTGVSYEQYF
D gene: .; J gene: TRBJ2-7; V gene: TRBV12-3/TRBV12-4; CDR3 length: 12; clone size: few; CDR3 DNA: TGTGCCAGCACCGGGGACAACTACGAGCAGTACTTC; CDR3 protein: CASTGDNYEQYF
D gene: .; J gene: TRBJ1-2; V gene: TRBV6-6; CDR3 length: 14; clone size: many; CDR3 DNA: TGTGCCAGCATAGAGGACAGAACTAACTATGGCTACACCTTC; CDR3 protein: CASIEDRTNYGYTF
D gene: .; J gene: TRBJ2-6; V gene: TRBV27; CDR3 length: 14; clone size: many; CDR3 DNA: TGTGCCAGCAGTTTATCCTCCGGGGCCAACGTCCTGACTTTC; CDR3 protein: CASSLSSGANVLTF
D gene: TRBD1; J gene: TRBJ2-1; V gene: TRBV18; CDR3 length: 15; clone size: many; CDR3 DNA: TGTGCCAGCTCACCACCGTGGACAGGGCACAATGAGCAGTTCTTC; CDR3 protein: CASSPPWTGHNEQFF
D gene: .; J gene: TRBJ2-3; V gene: TRBV5-1; CDR3 length: 14; clone size: many; CDR3 DNA: TGCGCCAGCAGCTTCCGCAGCCGCACAGATACGCAGTATTTT; CDR3 protein: CASSFRSRTDTQYF
D gene: TRBD1; J gene: TRBJ1-5; V gene: TRBV6-1; CDR3 length: 14; clone size: many; CDR3 DNA: TGTGCCAGCAGGGACAGGGGAGGAAGACAGCCCCAGCATTTT; CDR3 protein: CASRDRGGRQPQHF
D gene: TRBD1; J gene: TRBJ1-4; V gene: TRBV7-9; CDR3 length: 19; clone size: many; CDR3 DNA: TGTGCCAGCAGCTCTGGGACAGGGAGCGCGGAAATAACTAATGAAAAACTGTTTTTT; CDR3 protein: CASSSGTGSAEITNEKLFF
D gene: .; J gene: TRBJ1-5; V gene: TRBV5-1; CDR3 length: 14; clone size: many; CDR3 DNA: TGCGCCAGCAGCTTGGGACAGTTTAATCAGCCCCAGCATTTT; CDR3 protein: CASSLGQFNQPQHF